Included here is one TCR beta chain sequence, with context. Its target is unknown. The junction and the germline gene differ at one end; a read error may be behind it. Preparation methods for the bulk TCR libraries were those previously described, with listed TCR primers. Using its own MiXCR run on the PCR reads, TCRdb lists one record per CDR3 protein. The table includes under 75,000 distinct CDR3 sequences, 15% to 20% detected once. The source of the sample is a study of molecular identifiers for immune sequencing clone quantification. The wider study: RNA from approximately 20,000 or 100,000 naive CD8 cells was split five ways in replicates, with four sequenced.

CDR1 is SGHVS and CDR2 is FQNEAQ in the germline V gene. The CDR3 consists of 13 residues. Whole-study results and caveats: Under 1% of molecules in naive cells, but over 99% of effector molecules, belonged to clones above 20 RNA copies.

The sequenced sample was naive CD8+ T cells from blood, with Jurkat cell RNA spiked in. Noted subset: FACS-sorted CD8+CD4-CCR7+CD45RA+ naive T cells. This receptor was obtained from a human donor in good health. Some libraries in this study had Jurkat cell RNA spiked in. V gene TRBV7-8 combines with J gene TRBJ2-7; D unresolved. The DNA of the CDR3 is TGTGCCAGCGGCGGCCAGGAGAGCTACGAGCAGTATTTC. This encodes CASGGQESYEQYF.